A single sample gave rise to the 12 T cell receptor beta chains below, sequenced in a study of blood T cell repertoires in COVID-19. Using immunoSEQ multiplex PCR, the repertoire was profiled, and TCRdb retains in-frame clones only, with some absent. The sample lists approximately 94,000 clones; almost 90% were seen once. The specimen sequenced was peripheral blood. Every receptor here comes from a woman between 70 and 85 years old with acute or convalescent COVID-19.

The chain has TRBV27 and TRBJ1-2; D is unclear. V was shortened by 11 bases and J by 5 bases, with 21 bases between the two germline ends. Germline values: CDR1 MNHEY, CDR2 SMNVEV (reference sequence). The CDR3 has 14 residues. Here the CDR3 DNA reads TGTGCCTTAGAGGGCCGCCGGTGCTCGTATGGCTACACCTTC. Translating gives CALEGRRCSYGYTF.

V is TRBV7-9 and J is TRBJ1-6, with D maybe TRBD1 (6 bases). Trimming took 1 base from V and 4 from J, leaving 8 bases between them. Germline loops: CDR1 SEHNR, CDR2 FQNEAQ (reference sequence). CDR3 length: 15 residues. CDR3 in amino acids: CASSLDRDYNSPLHF. CDR3 sequence (DNA): TGTGCCAGCAGCTTAGACAGGGATTATAATTCACCCCTCCACTTT.

This chain uses TRBV12-5 with TRBJ1-5; D may be TRBD1 (6 bases). Germline V CDR1 and CDR2: LGHNT, FRNRAP. There are 17 residues in the CDR3. The V end lost 1 base, the J end lost 5 bases, and 18 bases lay between the germline ends. The CDR3 reads CASGLALGQLKDQPQHF. For the CDR3, the DNA is TGTGCTAGTGGTTTGGCATTAGGACAGCTAAAAGATCAGCCCCAGCATTTT.

In DNA, the CDR3 is TGTGCCAGCAGTGTTTCAGGGGGGCAAGAGACCCAGTACTTC. It is translated as CASSVSGGQETQYF. This sequence joins TRBV2 and TRBJ2-5; maybe TRBD1 (7 bases). The ends were cut back, 4 bases at V and 2 bases at J, with 11 bases in the middle. This CDR3 is built from 14 residues. Germline loops: CDR1 SNHLY, CDR2 FYNNEI.

This chain uses TRBV6-2 or TRBV6-3 with TRBJ2-7; D perhaps matches TRBD1 (6 bases). The germline gives CDR1 MNHEY, CDR2 SVGEGT. The V gene lost 6 bases and the J gene lost 3 bases, with 21 bases spanning the gap. The CDR3 spans 16 residues. The CDR3 loop is CASSRTPDRLDYEQYF. The DNA of the CDR3 is TGTGCCAGCAGCCGTACTCCCGACAGGTTGGACTACGAGCAGTACTTC.

The J gene is TRBJ1-2, the V gene TRBV14; D is ambiguous. The CDR3 totals 12 residues. Per germline, CDR1 SGHDN and CDR2 FVKESK. Trimming took 8 bases from V and 5 from J, leaving 12 bases between them. Here the CDR3 reads CASSEGGYGYTF. The CDR3 DNA is TGTGCCAGCTCGGAAGGAGGATATGGCTACACCTTC.

The chain combines TRBV2 with TRBJ2-3; D may be TRBD1 or TRBD2 (5 bases each). CDR1 is SNHLY, CDR2 FYNNEI, per germline. The CDR3 totals 11 residues. The V gene lost 10 bases and the J gene lost 6 bases, with 11 bases spanning the gap. The CDR3 region is CATRGVDTQYF. CDR3 nucleotides: TGTGCCACCAGAGGGGTCGATACGCAGTATTTT.

This sequence joins TRBV28 and TRBJ2-7, with D unclear. The germline V gene encodes CDR1 MDHEN and CDR2 SYDVKM. V shed 6 bases and J shed 2 bases, with 14 bases lying between them. This CDR3 contains 14 residues. CDR3 loop: CASSNPSAPYEQYF. CDR3 nucleotides: TGTGCCAGCAGCAACCCCAGTGCCCCCTACGAGCAGTACTTC.

The chain couples TRBV3-1 (or the pseudogene TRBV3-2) to TRBJ1-2; 8 bases align to TRBD1. The CDR3 sequence is 16 residues long. V lost 0 bases, J lost 2 bases, and 5 bases stayed unmatched. Germline V gene data show CDR1 as LGHDT and CDR2 as YNNKEL (reference sequence). CDR3 in amino acids: CASSQDRRTGNYGYTF. In DNA, the CDR3 is TGTGCCAGCAGCCAAGATAGAAGGACAGGGAACTATGGCTACACCTTC.

The chain uses TRBV2 and TRBJ2-5, with 8 bases aligning to TRBD1. From germline, CDR1 is SNHLY and CDR2 FYNNEI. V gave up 11 bases and J gave up 4 bases; unmatched junction bases: 12. The CDR3 has 14 residues. In DNA, the CDR3 is TGTGCCGATACAAGGGCAGGGGGCACAGAGACCCAGTACTTC. Its protein product is CADTRAGGTETQYF.

The chain couples TRBV10-3 to TRBJ1-2; D is perhaps TRBD1 (5 bases). The V gene lost 8 bases and the J gene lost 0 bases, with 19 bases spanning the gap. The CDR3 consists of 16 residues. Germline CDR1 is ENHRY and CDR2 is SYGVKD. The CDR3 is CAIQIDKTDTNYGYTF. CDR3 DNA sequence: TGTGCCATCCAAATAGATAAGACAGATACTAACTATGGCTACACCTTC.

The chain combines TRBV3-1 (or the pseudogene TRBV3-2) with TRBJ1-1; a possible D gene is TRBD1 (6 bases). Trimming took off 1 base at V and 8 bases at J, with 11 bases between the two ends. This CDR3 has 13 residues. Germline assignment: CDR1 LGHDT and CDR2 YNNKEL (reference sequence). CDR3 sequence: CASSQVGRGEAFF. Here the CDR3 DNA reads TGTGCCAGCAGCCAAGTAGGGAGGGGGGAAGCTTTCTTT.